Listed below are T cell receptor beta chains from one sample, sequenced in a study of cytomegalovirus exposure and HLA in healthy donors. Repertoires were generated with immunoSEQ multiplex PCR, while TCRdb's copy carries only in-frame clones and drops some. The table has about 76,000 clones, 78% seen once. Sequenced material: PBMCs. These receptor sequences come from a male donor in good health and CMV-seropositive. The CDR3 runs from the conserved cysteine through the conserved F or W. The order of the fields is V gene, J gene, D gene, CDR3 protein, CDR3 DNA. A D gene is named only where the DNA matches it firmly.

V: TRBV7-9; J: TRBJ1-5; D: NA; CDR3: CASSLASGGNQPQHF; DNA: TGTGCCAGCAGCTTAGCGTCGGGGGGCAATCAGCCCCAGCATTTT
V: TRBV6-5; J: TRBJ1-1; D: NA; CDR3: CASRSTGYTEAFF; DNA: TGTGCCAGCAGATCAACAGGGTACACTGAAGCTTTCTTT
V: TRBV29-1; J: TRBJ2-3; D: TRBD2; CDR3: CSVETSGISDTQYF; DNA: TGCAGCGTTGAAACGAGCGGGATCTCAGATACGCAGTATTTT
V: TRBV28; J: TRBJ1-5; D: NA; CDR3: CASSLSQGFRRAQHF; DNA: TGTGCCAGCAGTTTATCCCAGGGGTTCCGCAGAGCCCAGCATTTT
V: TRBV13; J: TRBJ2-7; D: TRBD2; CDR3: CASTETGGSGLDYEQYF; DNA: TGTGCCAGCACCGAAACCGGGGGGAGCGGACTTGACTACGAGCAGTACTTC
V: TRBV27; J: TRBJ1-2; D: TRBD1; CDR3: CASSPLEGARRYGYTF; DNA: TGTGCCAGCAGCCCCCTGGAGGGGGCAAGACGGTATGGCTACACCTTC
V: TRBV9; J: TRBJ2-3; D: TRBD2; CDR3: CASSSSGRVATQYF; DNA: TGTGCCAGCAGCTCGAGCGGGAGGGTCGCTACGCAGTATTTT
V: TRBV27; J: TRBJ2-7; D: NA; CDR3: CASSLRLGGGSYEQYF; DNA: TGTGCCAGCAGTTTACGACTAGGGGGCGGCTCCTACGAGCAGTACTTC
V: TRBV7-9; J: TRBJ1-2; D: TRBD1; CDR3: CASSLEGAKGYGYTF; DNA: TGTGCCAGCAGCTTAGAGGGGGCGAAGGGTTATGGCTACACCTTC
V: TRBV23-1; J: TRBJ2-7; D: NA; CDR3: CASVSEQYF; DNA: TGCGCCAGCGTTTCTGAGCAGTACTTC